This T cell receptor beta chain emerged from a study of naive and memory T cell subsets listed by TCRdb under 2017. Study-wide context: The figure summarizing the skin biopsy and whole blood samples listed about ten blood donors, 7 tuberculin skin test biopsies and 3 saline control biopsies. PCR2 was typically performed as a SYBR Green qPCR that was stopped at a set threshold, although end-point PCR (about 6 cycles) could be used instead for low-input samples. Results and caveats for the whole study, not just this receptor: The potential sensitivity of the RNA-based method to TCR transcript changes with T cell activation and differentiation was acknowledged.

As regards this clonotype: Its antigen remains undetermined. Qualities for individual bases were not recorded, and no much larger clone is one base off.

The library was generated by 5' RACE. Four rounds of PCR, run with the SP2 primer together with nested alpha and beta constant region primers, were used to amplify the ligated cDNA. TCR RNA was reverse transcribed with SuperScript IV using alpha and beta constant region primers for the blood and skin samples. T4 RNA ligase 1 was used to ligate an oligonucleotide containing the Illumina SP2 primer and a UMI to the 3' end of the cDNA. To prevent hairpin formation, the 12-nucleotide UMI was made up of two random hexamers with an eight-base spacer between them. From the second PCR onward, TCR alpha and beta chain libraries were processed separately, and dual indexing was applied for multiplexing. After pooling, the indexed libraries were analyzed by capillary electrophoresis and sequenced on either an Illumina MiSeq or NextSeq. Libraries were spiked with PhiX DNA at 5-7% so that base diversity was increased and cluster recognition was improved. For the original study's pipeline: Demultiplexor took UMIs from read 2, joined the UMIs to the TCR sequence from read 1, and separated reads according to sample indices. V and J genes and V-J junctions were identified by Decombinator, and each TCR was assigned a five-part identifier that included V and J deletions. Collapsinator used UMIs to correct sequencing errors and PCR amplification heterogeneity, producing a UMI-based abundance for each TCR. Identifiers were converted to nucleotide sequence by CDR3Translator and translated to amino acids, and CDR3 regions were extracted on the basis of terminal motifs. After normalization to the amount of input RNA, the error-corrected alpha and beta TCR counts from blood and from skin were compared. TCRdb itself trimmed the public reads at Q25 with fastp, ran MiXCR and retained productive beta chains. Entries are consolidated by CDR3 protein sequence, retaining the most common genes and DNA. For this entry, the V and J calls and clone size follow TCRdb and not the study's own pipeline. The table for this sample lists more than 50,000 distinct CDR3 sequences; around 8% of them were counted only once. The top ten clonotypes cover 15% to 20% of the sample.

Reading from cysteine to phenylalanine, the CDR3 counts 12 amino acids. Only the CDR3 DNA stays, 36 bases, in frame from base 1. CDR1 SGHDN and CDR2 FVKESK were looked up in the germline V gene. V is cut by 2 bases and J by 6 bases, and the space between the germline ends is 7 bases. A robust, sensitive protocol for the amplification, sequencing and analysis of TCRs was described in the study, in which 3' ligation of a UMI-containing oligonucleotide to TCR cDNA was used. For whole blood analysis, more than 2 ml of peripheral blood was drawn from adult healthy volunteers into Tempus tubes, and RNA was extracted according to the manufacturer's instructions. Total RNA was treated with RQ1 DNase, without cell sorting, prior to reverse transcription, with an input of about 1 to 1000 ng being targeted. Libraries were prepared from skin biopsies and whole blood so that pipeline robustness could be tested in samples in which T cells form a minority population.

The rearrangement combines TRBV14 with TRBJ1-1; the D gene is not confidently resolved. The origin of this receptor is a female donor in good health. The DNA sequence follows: TGTGCCAGCAGCCAACATGTCCCTGAAGCTTTCTTT. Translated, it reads CASSQHVPEAFF.